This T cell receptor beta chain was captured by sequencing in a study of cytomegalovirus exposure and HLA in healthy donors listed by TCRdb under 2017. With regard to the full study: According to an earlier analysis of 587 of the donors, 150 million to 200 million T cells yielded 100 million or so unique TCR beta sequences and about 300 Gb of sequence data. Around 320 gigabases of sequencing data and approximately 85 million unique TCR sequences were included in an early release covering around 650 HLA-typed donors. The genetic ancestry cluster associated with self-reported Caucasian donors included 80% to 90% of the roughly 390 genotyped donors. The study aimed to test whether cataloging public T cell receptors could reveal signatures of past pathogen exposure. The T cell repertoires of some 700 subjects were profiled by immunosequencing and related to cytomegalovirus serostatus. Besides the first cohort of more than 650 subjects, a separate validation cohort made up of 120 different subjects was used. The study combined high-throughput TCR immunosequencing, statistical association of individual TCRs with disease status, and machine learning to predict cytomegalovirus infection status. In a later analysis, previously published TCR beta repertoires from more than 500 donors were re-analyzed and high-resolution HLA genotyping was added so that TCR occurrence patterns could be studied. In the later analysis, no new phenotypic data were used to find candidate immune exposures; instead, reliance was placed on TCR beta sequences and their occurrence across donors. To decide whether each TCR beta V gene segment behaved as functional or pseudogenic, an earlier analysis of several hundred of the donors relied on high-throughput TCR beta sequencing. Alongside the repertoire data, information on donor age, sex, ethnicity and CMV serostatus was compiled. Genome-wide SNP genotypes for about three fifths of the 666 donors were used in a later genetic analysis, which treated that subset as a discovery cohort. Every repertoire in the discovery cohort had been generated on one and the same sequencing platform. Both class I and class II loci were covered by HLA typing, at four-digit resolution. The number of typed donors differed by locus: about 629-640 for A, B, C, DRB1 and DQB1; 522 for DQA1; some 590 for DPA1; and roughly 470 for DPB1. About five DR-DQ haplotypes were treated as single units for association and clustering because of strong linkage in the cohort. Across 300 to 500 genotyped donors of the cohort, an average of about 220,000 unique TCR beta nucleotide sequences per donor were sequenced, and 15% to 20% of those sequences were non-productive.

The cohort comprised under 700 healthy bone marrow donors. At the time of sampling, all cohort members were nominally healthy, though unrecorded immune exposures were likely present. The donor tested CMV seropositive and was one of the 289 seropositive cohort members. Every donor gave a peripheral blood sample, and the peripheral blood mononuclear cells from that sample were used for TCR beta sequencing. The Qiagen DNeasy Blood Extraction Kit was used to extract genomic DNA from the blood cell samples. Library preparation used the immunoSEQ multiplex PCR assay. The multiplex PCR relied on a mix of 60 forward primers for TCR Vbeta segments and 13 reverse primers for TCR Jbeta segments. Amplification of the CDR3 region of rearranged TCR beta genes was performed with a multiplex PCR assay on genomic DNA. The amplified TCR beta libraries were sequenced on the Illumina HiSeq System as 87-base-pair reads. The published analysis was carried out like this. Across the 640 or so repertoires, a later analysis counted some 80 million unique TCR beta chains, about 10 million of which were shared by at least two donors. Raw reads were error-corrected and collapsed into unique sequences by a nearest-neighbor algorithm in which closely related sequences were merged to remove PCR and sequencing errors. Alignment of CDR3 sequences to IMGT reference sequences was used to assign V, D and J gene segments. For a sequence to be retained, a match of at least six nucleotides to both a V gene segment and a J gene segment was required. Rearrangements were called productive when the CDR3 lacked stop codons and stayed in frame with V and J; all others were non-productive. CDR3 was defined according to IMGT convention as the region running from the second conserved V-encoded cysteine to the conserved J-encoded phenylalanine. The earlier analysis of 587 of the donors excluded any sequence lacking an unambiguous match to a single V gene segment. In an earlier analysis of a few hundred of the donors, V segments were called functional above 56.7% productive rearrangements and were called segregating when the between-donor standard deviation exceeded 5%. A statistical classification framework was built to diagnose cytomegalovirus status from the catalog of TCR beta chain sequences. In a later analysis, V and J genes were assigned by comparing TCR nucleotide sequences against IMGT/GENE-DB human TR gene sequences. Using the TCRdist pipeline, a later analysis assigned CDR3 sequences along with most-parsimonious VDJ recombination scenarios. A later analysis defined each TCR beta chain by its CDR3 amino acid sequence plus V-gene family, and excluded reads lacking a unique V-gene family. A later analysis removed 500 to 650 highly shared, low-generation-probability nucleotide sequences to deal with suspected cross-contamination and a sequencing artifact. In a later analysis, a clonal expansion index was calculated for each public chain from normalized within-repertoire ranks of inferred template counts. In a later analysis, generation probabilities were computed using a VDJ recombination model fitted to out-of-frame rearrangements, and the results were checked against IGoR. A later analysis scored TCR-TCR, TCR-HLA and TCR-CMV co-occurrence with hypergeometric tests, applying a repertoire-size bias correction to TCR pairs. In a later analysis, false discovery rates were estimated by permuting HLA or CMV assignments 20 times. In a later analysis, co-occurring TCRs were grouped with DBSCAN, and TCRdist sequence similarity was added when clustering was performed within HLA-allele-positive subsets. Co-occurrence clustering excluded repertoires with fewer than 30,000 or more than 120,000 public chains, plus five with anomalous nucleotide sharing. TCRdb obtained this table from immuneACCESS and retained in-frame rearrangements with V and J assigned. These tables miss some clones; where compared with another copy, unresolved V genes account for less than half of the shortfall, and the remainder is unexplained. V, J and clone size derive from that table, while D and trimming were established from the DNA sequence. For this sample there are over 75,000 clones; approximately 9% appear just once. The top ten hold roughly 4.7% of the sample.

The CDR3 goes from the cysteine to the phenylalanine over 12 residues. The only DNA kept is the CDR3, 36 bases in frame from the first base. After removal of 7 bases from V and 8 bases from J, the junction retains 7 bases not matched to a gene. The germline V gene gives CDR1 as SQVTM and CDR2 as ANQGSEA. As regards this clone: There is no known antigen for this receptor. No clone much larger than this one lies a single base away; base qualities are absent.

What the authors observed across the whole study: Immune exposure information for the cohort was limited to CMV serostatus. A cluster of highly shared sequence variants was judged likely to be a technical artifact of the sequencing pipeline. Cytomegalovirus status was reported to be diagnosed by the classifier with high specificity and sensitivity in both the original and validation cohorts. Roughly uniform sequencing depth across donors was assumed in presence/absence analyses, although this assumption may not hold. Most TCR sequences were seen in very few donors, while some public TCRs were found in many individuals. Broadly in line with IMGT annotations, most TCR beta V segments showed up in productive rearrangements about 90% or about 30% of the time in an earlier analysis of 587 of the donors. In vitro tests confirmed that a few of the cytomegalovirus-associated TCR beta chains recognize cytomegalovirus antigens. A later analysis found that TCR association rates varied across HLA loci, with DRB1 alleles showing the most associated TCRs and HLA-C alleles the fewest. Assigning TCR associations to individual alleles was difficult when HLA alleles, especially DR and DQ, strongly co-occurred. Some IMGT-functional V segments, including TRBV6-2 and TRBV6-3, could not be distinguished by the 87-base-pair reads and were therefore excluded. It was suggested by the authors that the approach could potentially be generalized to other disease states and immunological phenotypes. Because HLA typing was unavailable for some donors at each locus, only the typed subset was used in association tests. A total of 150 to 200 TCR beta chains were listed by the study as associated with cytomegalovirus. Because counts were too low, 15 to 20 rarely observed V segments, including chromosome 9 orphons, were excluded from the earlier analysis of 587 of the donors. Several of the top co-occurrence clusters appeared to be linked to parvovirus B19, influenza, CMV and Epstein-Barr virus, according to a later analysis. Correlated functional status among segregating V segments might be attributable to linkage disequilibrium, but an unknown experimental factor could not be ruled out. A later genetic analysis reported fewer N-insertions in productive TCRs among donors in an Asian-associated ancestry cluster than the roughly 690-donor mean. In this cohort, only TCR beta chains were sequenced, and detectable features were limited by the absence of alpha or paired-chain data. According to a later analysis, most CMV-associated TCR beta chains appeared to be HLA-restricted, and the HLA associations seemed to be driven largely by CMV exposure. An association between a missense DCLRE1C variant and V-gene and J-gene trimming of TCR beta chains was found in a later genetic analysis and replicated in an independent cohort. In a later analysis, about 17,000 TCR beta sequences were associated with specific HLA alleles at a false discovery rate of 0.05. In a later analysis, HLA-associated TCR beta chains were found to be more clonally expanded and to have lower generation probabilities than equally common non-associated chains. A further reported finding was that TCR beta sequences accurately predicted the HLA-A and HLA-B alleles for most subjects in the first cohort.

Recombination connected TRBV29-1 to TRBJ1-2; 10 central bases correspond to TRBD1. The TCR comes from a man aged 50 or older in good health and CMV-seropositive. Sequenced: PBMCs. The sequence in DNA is TGCAGCGCCGCGGGACAGGGGACCGGCTACACCTTC. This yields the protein CSAAGQGTGYTF.